This T cell receptor beta chain was sequenced in a study of T cells in narcolepsy (dated by TCRdb to 2017 to 2018). Regarding the complete study: Healthy control donors were enrolled in the study alongside patients who had narcolepsy type 1 or type 2 (NT1, NT2). Autoreactive T cells targeting hypocretin neuron self-antigens (hypocretin, TRIB2) were sought in narcolepsy patients, and TCR Vbeta sequencing was used to track clonotypes in blood and CSF.

Comments on this clone: What antigen it recognizes has not been identified. Base qualities were left out, and no much larger clone turns up one base away.

Library generation was performed with the immunoSEQ multiplex PCR assay. TCRdb obtained this table from immuneACCESS and retained in-frame rearrangements with V and J assigned. These tables miss some clones; where compared with another copy, unresolved V genes account for less than half of the shortfall, and the remainder is unexplained. Present in this sample are 25,000 to 30,000 clones, roughly 74% of which were seen just once. The ten largest clonotypes hold 3.4% of the sample. Memory CD4+ T cells were sorted ex vivo from peripheral blood of narcolepsy patients and healthy controls for TCR Vbeta sequencing. Overall study results and their limits: Autoreactive clonotypes were reported to be detected serially in the blood of the same patients and of different patients, but not in the blood of healthy controls. Certain blood memory CD4+ repertoires from patients and controls had no sequences that matched autoreactive T cell clones. Numbers of sequenced blood memory CD4+ clonotypes were comparable, averaging around 42,000 in patients and approximately 30,000 in controls. Plots that compared CSF and blood CD4+ T cell clonotypes from the same patient highlighted HCRT-specific and TRIB2-specific autoreactive clonotypes.

This clonotype was sampled from a human donor with narcolepsy. The sequenced sample consisted of CD45RA- memory CD4+ T cells from PBMCs. Per the publication, the cell subset or site label means: memory T cells sorted ex vivo from peripheral blood.

The CDR3 has the sequence CASSSPDFPQGLYGYTF. The DNA reads as follows: TGTGCCAGCAGTTCCCCGGACTTCCCACAGGGCCTCTATGGCTACACCTTC. This chain is built from TRBV28 and TRBJ1-2, and TRBD1 may be the D gene, going by 6 matching bases. CDR3 length: 17 amino acids, cysteine to phenylalanine. The kept DNA is CDR3 alone, 51 bases in frame from the first base. V is reduced by 4 bases and J by 4 bases, leaving a spacing of 22 bases between them. CDR1 and CDR2 were assigned from the germline V gene as MDHEN and SYDVKM.